Listed below are T cell receptor beta chains from one sample, sequenced in a study of blood T cell repertoires in COVID-19. The protocol was immunoSEQ multiplex PCR, while the TCRdb copy is restricted to in-frame clones and leaves out a portion. Of 350,000 to 450,000 clones in the sample, roughly nine tenths were seen once. Sample: PBMCs or T cells enriched from blood (not recorded which). All receptors derive from a young man who had recovered from COVID-19. CDR3s include the opening cysteine and the closing phenylalanine or tryptophan. The order of the fields is J gene, clone size, V gene, D gene, CDR3 protein, CDR3 DNA. D genes are given only for firm matches. Not all rows give a size; the values are once, few, many and, for expanded clones, a class.

>TRBJ1-1|NA|TRBV11-3|NA
CASRPATGITEAFF
TGTGCCAGCAGACCCGCAACAGGGATCACTGAAGCTTTCTTT
>TRBJ2-1|NA|TRBV4-1|NA
CASSHPPWTGKNEQFF
TGCGCCAGCAGCCATCCACCTTGGACGGGGAAAAATGAGCAGTTCTTC
>TRBJ2-3|NA|TRBV30|NA
CAWSRSTDTQYF
TGTGCCTGGAGTAGGAGTACAGATACGCAGTATTTT
>TRBJ1-2|NA|TRBV28|NA
CASSLAAVYGYTF
TGTGCCAGCAGTTTGGCGGCAGTTTATGGCTACACCTTC
>TRBJ2-5|NA|TRBV11-2|TRBD1
CASSLAWTGETQYF
TGTGCCAGCAGCTTAGCTTGGACAGGAGAGACCCAGTACTTC
>TRBJ2-1|NA|TRBV5-1|TRBD2
CASSLAWTSGRGEQFF
TGCGCCAGCAGCTTGGCCTGGACTAGCGGGAGGGGTGAGCAGTTCTTC
>TRBJ1-2|NA|TRBV28|TRBD1
CASSHPSWGQSLVNYGYTF
TGTGCCAGCAGTCATCCGTCGTGGGGACAGTCGCTGGTTAACTATGGCTACACCTTC
>TRBJ2-3|NA|TRBV7-8|NA
CASSFSGADTQYF
TGTGCCAGCAGCTTCTCCGGGGCAGATACGCAGTATTTT
>TRBJ2-1|NA|TRBV5-4|TRBD1
CASRRDRPGNNEQFF
TGTGCCAGCAGGAGGGACAGACCAGGGAACAATGAGCAGTTCTTC
>TRBJ2-5|NA|TRBV11-2|TRBD2
CASSLVPGTRGETQYF
TGTGCCAGCAGCTTAGTTCCCGGGACTAGAGGGGAGACCCAGTACTTC
>TRBJ2-1|NA|TRBV6-5|NA
CASSIGGAGDEQFF
TGTGCCAGCAGTATCGGAGGCGCCGGAGACGAGCAGTTCTTC
>TRBJ1-5|once|TRBV9|NA
CASSRGQKNQPQHF
TGTGCCAGCAGCCGCGGACAGAAAAATCAGCCCCAGCATTTT
>TRBJ1-2|few|TRBV28|TRBD1
CASSLQGAYGYTF
TGTGCCAGCAGTTTACAGGGGGCCTATGGCTACACCTTC
>TRBJ2-2|NA|TRBV19|TRBD2
CASSKLAGAGELFF
TGTGCCAGTAGTAAACTAGCGGGAGCAGGGGAGCTGTTTTTT
>TRBJ2-7|NA|TRBV4-1|TRBD2
CASSPGLAASYEQYF
TGCGCCAGCAGCCCCGGACTAGCCGCTTCCTACGAGCAGTACTTC
>TRBJ1-3|NA|TRBV10-1|NA
CASSGPGPAGNTIYF
TGCGCCAGCAGTGGTCCAGGGCCTGCGGGAAACACCATATATTTT
>TRBJ1-2|NA|TRBV23-1|NA
CASVTGSGGYTF
TGCGCCAGCGTTACAGGGTCGGGCGGCTACACCTTC
>TRBJ2-3|NA|TRBV2|NA
CASSVAESTDTQYF
TGTGCCAGCAGCGTAGCGGAATCTACAGATACGCAGTATTTT
>TRBJ2-6|NA|TRBV7-2|NA
CASSLAFPSSSGANVLTF
TGTGCCAGCAGCTTAGCGTTTCCTTCCAGCTCTGGGGCCAACGTCCTGACTTTC
>TRBJ2-7|once|TRBV25-1|NA
CASSDRGHKSYEQYF
TGTGCCAGCAGTGACCGCGGACACAAATCCTACGAGCAGTACTTC
>TRBJ2-7|NA|TRBV10-3|TRBD2
CAISANNGGLEGNEQYF
TGTGCCATCAGTGCTAATAACGGGGGACTAGAAGGTAACGAGCAGTACTTC
>TRBJ2-2|NA|TRBV2|TRBD2
CASSGAGGLKSGELFF
TGTGCCAGCAGTGGAGCGGGAGGCCTGAAATCCGGGGAGCTGTTTTTT
>TRBJ2-3|NA|TRBV4-1|TRBD2
CASSQVGTSGYTDTQYF
TGCGCCAGCAGCCAAGTGGGGACTAGCGGATACACAGATACGCAGTATTTT
>TRBJ2-7|NA|TRBV7-9|TRBD1
CASSSSDRGGDEQYF
TGTGCCAGCAGCTCCTCGGACAGGGGTGGGGACGAGCAGTACTTC
>TRBJ1-5|NA|TRBV30|NA
CAWSLTDLDNQPQHF
TGTGCCTGGAGTCTGACAGATCTTGACAATCAGCCCCAGCATTTT
>TRBJ2-3|NA|TRBV10-3|TRBD1
CAISESGTVGDTQYF
TGTGCCATCAGTGAGTCGGGGACAGTCGGCGATACGCAGTATTTT
>TRBJ2-7|NA|TRBV11-2|TRBD2
CASSLMGLAFDEQYF
TGTGCCAGCAGCTTAATGGGACTAGCTTTCGACGAGCAGTACTTC
>TRBJ2-3|NA|TRBV18|NA
CASSPILVGSGDTQYF
TGTGCCAGCTCACCAATTCTTGTCGGGAGCGGAGATACGCAGTATTTT
>TRBJ2-7|NA|TRBV2|NA
CASSADIMYEQYF
TGTGCCAGCAGCGCGGACATTATGTACGAGCAGTACTTC
>TRBJ1-1|NA|TRBV3-1/TRBV3-2|NA
CASSQERSEAFF
TGTGCCAGCAGCCAAGAACGCAGTGAAGCTTTCTTT
>TRBJ1-1|NA|TRBV30|NA
CAWSHPQGRAFF
TGTGCCTGGAGTCACCCCCAGGGGCGAGCTTTCTTT
>TRBJ2-1|once|TRBV5-1|TRBD2
CASSLVLAEDEQFF
TGCGCCAGCAGCTTGGTGCTAGCGGAGGATGAGCAGTTCTTC
>TRBJ2-1|NA|TRBV28|NA
CASSSPGELDEQFF
TGTGCCAGCAGTTCCCCGGGGGAGCTCGATGAGCAGTTCTTC
>TRBJ1-6|once|TRBV6-5|TRBD1
CASSNPGTGGRPLHF
TGTGCCAGCAGTAACCCCGGGACAGGGGGCAGACCCCTCCACTTT
>TRBJ2-2|once|TRBV5-1|TRBD2
CASSLEPHEGLVAGSITGELFF
TGCGCCAGCAGCTTGGAGCCCCACGAGGGTTTGGTAGCGGGATCTATAACCGGGGAGCTGTTTTTT
>TRBJ1-3|NA|TRBV6-5|TRBD1
CASGDRGVHTIYF
TGTGCCAGCGGCGACAGGGGCGTACACACCATATATTTT
>TRBJ2-7|NA|TRBV4-1|TRBD2
CASSPQVAGATYEQYF
TGCGCCAGCAGCCCACAAGTAGCGGGAGCCACCTACGAGCAGTACTTC
>TRBJ1-2|NA|TRBV5-6|NA
CASSLDSSYGYTF
TGTGCCAGCAGCTTGGACAGTTCCTATGGCTACACCTTC
>TRBJ2-1|once|TRBV10-1|NA
CASSERFEQFF
TGCGCCAGCAGTGAACGGTTTGAGCAGTTCTTC
>TRBJ2-3|NA|TRBV2|TRBD2
CASSSGTSVQYF
TGTGCCAGCAGTTCCGGGACTAGCGTGCAGTATTTT
>TRBJ2-5|once|TRBV5-6|NA
CASSSTTGTAGETQYF
TGTGCCAGCAGCTCGACGACCGGGACGGCGGGGGAGACCCAGTACTTC
>TRBJ2-1|NA|TRBV6-5|TRBD2
CASSSGREVYNEQFF
TGTGCCAGCAGTTCCGGGCGGGAGGTGTACAATGAGCAGTTCTTC
>TRBJ2-5|NA|TRBV20-1|NA
CSAGERGTQYF
TGTTCCGCAGGGGAAAGAGGGACCCAGTACTTC
>TRBJ2-7|NA|TRBV6-5|TRBD2
CASSLETSGRVVQYF
TGTGCCAGCAGTCTAGAGACTAGCGGGAGAGTCGTGCAGTACTTC
>TRBJ1-5|few|TRBV28|NA
CASSFAGGRTQPQHF
TGTGCCAGCAGTTTCGCCGGGGGTAGGACTCAGCCCCAGCATTTT
>TRBJ2-1|NA|TRBV11-3|TRBD2
CASSLAGGGWGEQFF
TGTGCCAGCAGCTTAGCGGGAGGCGGGTGGGGTGAGCAGTTCTTC
>TRBJ1-2|once|TRBV28|NA
CASQARSIGYTF
TGTGCCAGCCAAGCGCGGAGTATCGGCTACACCTTC
>TRBJ2-2|NA|TRBV7-6|NA
CASSLSGGDYTGELFF
TGTGCCAGCAGCTTAAGTGGAGGGGACTACACCGGGGAGCTGTTTTTT
>TRBJ2-7|few|TRBV2|TRBD2
CASRATSGFSYEQYF
TGTGCCAGCAGGGCGACTAGCGGCTTCTCCTACGAGCAGTACTTC
>TRBJ1-2|NA|TRBV27|NA
CASSFDTNYGYTF
TGTGCCAGCAGTTTTGACACTAACTATGGCTACACCTTC
>TRBJ2-2|few|TRBV7-8|NA
CASRGVGAGAGELFF
TGTGCCAGCAGAGGTGTGGGAGCTGGCGCCGGGGAGCTGTTTTTT
>TRBJ2-1|NA|TRBV4-2|TRBD2
CASSQGSGTPNEQFF
TGTGCCAGCAGCCAAGGGAGCGGGACCCCAAATGAGCAGTTCTTC
>TRBJ2-7|NA|TRBV10-3|TRBD2
CAISGLAGKYEQYF
TGTGCCATCAGTGGGCTAGCGGGAAAATACGAGCAGTACTTC
>TRBJ2-7|NA|TRBV2|TRBD2
CASIWTSGVYEQYF
TGTGCCAGCATTTGGACTAGCGGAGTATACGAGCAGTACTTC
>TRBJ1-3|NA|TRBV29-1|NA
CSVEFPSVSGNTIYF
TGCAGCGTTGAATTTCCGTCCGTCTCTGGAAACACCATATATTTT
>TRBJ2-7|NA|TRBV19|TRBD1
CASQLNAGTGSYEQYF
TGTGCCAGTCAATTGAACGCCGGGACAGGGTCCTACGAGCAGTACTTC
>TRBJ2-1|once|TRBV7-2|TRBD2
CASSLPTSGSSYNEQFF
TGTGCCAGCAGCTTACCCACTAGCGGGAGCTCCTACAATGAGCAGTTCTTC
>TRBJ2-7|NA|TRBV30|NA
CAWMSSYEQYF
TGTGCCTGGATGAGTTCCTACGAGCAGTACTTC
>TRBJ2-7|once|TRBV6-5|NA
CASGVRGYEQYF
TGTGCCAGCGGCGTTAGGGGCTACGAGCAGTACTTC
>TRBJ1-3|NA|TRBV29-1|TRBD1
CSPGRTGGFLQSSGNTIYF
TGCAGCCCTGGAAGGACAGGGGGATTCTTACAGAGCTCTGGAAACACCATATATTTT